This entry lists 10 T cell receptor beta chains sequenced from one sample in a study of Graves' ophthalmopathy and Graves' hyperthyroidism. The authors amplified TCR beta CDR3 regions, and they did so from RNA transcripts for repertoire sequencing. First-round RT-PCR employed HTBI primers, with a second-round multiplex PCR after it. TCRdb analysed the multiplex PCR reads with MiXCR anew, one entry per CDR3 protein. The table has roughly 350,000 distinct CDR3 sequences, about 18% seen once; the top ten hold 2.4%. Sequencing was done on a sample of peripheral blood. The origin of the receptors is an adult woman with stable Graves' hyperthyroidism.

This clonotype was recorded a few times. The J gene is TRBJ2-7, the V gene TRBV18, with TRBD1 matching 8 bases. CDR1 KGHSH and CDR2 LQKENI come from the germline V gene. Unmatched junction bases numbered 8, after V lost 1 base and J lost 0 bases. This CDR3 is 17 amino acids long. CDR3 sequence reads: CASSPRDRSLSSYEQYF. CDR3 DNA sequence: TGTGCCAGCTCACCACGGGACAGGTCCCTGAGCTCCTACGAGCAGTACTTC.

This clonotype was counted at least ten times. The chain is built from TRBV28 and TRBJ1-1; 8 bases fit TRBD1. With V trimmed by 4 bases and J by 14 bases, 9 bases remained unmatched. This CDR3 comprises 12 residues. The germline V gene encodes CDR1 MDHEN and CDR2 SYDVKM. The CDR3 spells CASSSPGQVVFF. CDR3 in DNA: TGTGCCAGCAGTTCCCCGGGACAGGTGGTCTTCTTT.

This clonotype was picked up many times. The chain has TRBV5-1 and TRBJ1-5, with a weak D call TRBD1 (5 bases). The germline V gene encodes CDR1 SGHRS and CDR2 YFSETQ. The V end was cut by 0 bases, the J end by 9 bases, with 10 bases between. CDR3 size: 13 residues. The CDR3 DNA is TGCGCCAGCAGCTTGGACCATGACAGGCCCCAGCATTTT. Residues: CASSLDHDRPQHF.

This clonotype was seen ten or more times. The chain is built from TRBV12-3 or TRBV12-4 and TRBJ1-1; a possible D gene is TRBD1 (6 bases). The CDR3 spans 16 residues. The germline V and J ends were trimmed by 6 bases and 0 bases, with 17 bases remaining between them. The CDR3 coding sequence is TGTGCCAGCAGGGATTCAGGGGAAATTATGAACACTGAAGCTTTCTTT. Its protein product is CASRDSGEIMNTEAFF.

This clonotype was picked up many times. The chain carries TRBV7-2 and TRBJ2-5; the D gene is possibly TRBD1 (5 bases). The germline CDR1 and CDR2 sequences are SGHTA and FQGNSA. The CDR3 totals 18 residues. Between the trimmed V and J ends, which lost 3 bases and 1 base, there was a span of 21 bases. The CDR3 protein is CASSLSAGVRDSQETQYF. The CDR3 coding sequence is TGTGCCAGCAGCTTGTCGGCTGGCGTTCGAGACAGCCAAGAGACCCAGTACTTC.

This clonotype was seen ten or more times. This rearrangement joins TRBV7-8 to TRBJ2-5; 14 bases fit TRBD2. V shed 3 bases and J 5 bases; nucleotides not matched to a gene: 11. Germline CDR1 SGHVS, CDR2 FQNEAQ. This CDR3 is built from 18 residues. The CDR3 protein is CASSFPGTSGREGETQYF. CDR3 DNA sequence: TGTGCCAGCAGCTTCCCCGGGACTAGCGGGAGAGAGGGTGAGACCCAGTACTTC.

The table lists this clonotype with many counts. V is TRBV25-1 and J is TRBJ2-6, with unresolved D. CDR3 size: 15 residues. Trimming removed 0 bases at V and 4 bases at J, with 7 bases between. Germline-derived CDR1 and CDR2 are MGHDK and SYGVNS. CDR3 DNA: TGTGCCAGCAGTGAATATGGTCAGGGGGCCAACGTCCTGACTTTC. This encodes CASSEYGQGANVLTF.

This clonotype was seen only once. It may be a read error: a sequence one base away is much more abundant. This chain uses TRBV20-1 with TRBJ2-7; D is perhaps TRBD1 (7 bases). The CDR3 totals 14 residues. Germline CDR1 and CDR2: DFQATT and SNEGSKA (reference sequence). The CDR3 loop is CGAKGGQSSYEQYF. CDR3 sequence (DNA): TGCGGTGCTAAGGGGGGACAGAGCTCCTACGAGCAGTACTTC.

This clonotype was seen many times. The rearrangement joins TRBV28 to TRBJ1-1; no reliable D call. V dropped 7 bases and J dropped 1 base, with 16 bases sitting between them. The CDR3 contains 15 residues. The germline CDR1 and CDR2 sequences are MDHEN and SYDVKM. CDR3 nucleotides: TGTGCCAGCACCCGCCTCTGGCAGCCGAACACTGAAGCTTTCTTT. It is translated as CASTRLWQPNTEAFF.

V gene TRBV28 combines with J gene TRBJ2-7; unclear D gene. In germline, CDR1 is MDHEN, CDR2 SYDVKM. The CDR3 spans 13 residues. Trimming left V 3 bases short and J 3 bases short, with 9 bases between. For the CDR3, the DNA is TGTGCCAGCAGTTTTAGTCCAGGCTACGAGCAGTACTTC. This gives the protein CASSFSPGYEQYF.